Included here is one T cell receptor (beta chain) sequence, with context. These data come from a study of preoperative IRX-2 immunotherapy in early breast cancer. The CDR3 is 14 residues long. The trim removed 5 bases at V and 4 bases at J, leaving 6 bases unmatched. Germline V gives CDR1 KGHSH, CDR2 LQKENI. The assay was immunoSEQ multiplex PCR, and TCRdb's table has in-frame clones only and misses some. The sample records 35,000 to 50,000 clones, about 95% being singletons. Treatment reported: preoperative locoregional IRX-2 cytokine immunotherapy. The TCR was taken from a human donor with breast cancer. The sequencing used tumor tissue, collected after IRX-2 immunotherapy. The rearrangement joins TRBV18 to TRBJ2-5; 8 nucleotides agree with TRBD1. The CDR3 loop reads CASSTTGEGETQYF. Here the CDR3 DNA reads TGTGCCAGCTCAACGACAGGGGAAGGAGAGACCCAGTACTTC.